This T cell receptor beta chain was sequenced for a study of cytomegalovirus exposure and HLA in healthy donors. Study-wide results and limits: A later analysis revealed that TCR association rates differed between HLA loci, peaking at DRB1 and bottoming out at HLA-C. V- and J-gene trimming in TCR beta was tied to a missense DCLRE1C variant by an analysis performed later.

With respect to this clone: Its antigen is unidentified.

The PCR had 60 Vbeta and 13 Jbeta primers. TCRdb's copy holds only in-frame clones and misses some; the assay was immunoSEQ multiplex PCR. This table holds 110,000 to 150,000 clones, roughly 80% found once. Healthy bone marrow donors made up the donor group. Germline CDR1 is SGHTA and CDR2 is FQGTGA. V lost 5 bases, J lost 3 bases, and 6 bases stayed unmatched. The CDR3 covers 15 residues. The sequencing sample was made of PBMCs. The chain couples TRBV7-3 to TRBJ2-2, with TRBD1 matching over 7 bases. This receptor was taken from a woman in her 40s in good health and CMV-seropositive. DNA for the CDR3: TGTGCCAGCAGCCCCGGGACAGCCTACACCGGGGAGCTGTTTTTT. Residues: CASSPGTAYTGELFF.